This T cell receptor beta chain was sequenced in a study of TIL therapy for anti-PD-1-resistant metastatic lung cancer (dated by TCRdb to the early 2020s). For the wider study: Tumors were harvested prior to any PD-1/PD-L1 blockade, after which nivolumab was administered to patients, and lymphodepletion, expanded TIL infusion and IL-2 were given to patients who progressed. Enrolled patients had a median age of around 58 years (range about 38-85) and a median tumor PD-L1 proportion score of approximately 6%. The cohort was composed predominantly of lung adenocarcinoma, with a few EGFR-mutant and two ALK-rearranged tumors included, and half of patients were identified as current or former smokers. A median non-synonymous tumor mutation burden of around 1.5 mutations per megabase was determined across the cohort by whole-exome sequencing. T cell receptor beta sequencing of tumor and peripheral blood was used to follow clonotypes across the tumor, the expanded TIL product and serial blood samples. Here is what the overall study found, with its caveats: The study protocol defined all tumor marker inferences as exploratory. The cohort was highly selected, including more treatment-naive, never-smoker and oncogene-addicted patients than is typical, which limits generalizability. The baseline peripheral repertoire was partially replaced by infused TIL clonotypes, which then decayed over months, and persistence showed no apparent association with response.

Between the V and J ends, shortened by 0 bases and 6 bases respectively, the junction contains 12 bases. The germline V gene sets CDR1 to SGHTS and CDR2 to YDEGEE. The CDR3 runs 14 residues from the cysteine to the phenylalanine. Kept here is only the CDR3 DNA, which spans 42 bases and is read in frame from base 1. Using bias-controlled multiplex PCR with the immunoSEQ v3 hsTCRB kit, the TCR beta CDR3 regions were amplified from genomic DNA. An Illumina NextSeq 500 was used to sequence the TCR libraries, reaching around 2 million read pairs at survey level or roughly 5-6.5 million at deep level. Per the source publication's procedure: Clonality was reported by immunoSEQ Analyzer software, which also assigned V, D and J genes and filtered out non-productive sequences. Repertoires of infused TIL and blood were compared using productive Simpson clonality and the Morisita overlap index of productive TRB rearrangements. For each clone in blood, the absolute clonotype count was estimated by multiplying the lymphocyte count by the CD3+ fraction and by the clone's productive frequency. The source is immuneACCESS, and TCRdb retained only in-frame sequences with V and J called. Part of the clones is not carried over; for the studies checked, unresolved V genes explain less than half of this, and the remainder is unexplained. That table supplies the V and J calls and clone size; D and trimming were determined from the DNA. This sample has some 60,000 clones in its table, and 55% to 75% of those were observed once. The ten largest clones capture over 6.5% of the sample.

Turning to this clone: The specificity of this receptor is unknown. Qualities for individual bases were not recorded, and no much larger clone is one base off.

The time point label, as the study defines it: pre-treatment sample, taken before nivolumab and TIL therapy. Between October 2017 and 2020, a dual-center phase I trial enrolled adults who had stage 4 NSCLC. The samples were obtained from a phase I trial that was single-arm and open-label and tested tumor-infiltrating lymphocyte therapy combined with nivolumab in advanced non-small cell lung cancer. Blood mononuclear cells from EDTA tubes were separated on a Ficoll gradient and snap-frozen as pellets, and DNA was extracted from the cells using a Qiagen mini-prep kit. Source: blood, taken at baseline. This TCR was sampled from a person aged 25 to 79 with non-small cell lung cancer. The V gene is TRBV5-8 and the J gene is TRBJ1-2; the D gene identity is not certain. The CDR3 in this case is CASSLVGPTNGYTF. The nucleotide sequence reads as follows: TGTGCCAGCAGCTTGGTAGGACCTACGAATGGCTACACCTTC.